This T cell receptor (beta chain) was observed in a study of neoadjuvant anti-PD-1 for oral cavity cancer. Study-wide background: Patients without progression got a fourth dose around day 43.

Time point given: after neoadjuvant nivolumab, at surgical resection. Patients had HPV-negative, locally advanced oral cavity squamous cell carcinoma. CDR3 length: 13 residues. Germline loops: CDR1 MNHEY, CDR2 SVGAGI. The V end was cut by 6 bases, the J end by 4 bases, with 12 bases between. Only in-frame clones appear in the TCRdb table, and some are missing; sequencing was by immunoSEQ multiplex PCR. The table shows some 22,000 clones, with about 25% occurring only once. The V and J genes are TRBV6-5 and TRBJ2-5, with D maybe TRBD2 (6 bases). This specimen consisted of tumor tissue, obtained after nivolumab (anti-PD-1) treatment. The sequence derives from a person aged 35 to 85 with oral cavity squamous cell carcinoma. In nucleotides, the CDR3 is TGTGCCAGCAGCCCCGGCGGGGTAGAGACCCAGTACTTC. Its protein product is CASSPGGVETQYF.